These T cell receptor beta chains were read from a single sample in a study of blood T cell repertoires in COVID-19. Clones were sequenced by immunoSEQ multiplex PCR, and TCRdb holds only the in-frame ones, with some missing. The sample has around 99,000 clones, 88% seen once. Specimen: peripheral blood. Receptors originate from a man over 45 with active or convalescent COVID-19. Each CDR3 is given with its conserved first and last residue. Each record gives: CDR3 DNA, CDR3 protein, clone size, V gene, D gene, J gene. The D gene is left open where the match is weak. Rows give clone size only sometimes, using once, few, many, or a class for an expanded clone.

TGTGCCAGCAGCCCCGAGACGGACAGGGGGAATGGCTACACCTTC,CASSPETDRGNGYTF,.,TRBV6-5,TRBD1,TRBJ1-2
TGTGCCTGGAGTCCGGGACAGCCGAATGAGCAGTTCTTC,CAWSPGQPNEQFF,.,TRBV30,TRBD1,TRBJ2-1
TGCGCCAGCAGCCCCGAAGGGACTAGCGCTCGCGAGCAGTACTTC,CASSPEGTSAREQYF,.,TRBV5-1,TRBD2,TRBJ2-7
TGTGCCAGCAGCCAAGGACAGGGGAACACTGAAGCTTTCTTT,CASSQGQGNTEAFF,.,TRBV13,TRBD1,TRBJ1-1
TGCGCCAGCAGCCGGGCCGGGACAGGAAACACCGGGGAGCTGTTTTTT,CASSRAGTGNTGELFF,.,TRBV5-1,TRBD1,TRBJ2-2
TGTGCCAGTAGTATAGTTCAAGGGGGGGCGGGTGGCAATCAGCCCCAGCATTTT,CASSIVQGGAGGNQPQHF,.,TRBV19,.,TRBJ1-5
TGTGCAAGTCGCTTCATCGGCTATGGCTACACCTTC,CASRFIGYGYTF,.,TRBV12-2,.,TRBJ1-2
TGTGCCAGCGCTAGCGGGGTGGCAGATACGCAGTATTTT,CASASGVADTQYF,.,TRBV28,TRBD2,TRBJ2-3
TGTGCCAGCAGCCAAGGAGGGGGTTTGGGGGCCCATGGCTACACCTTC,CASSQGGGLGAHGYTF,.,TRBV3-1/TRBV3-2,.,TRBJ1-2
TGTGCCAGCAGTGAAGCGCTTCGGGGGCCCCAGCATTTT,CASSEALRGPQHF,few,TRBV2,.,TRBJ1-5
TGTGCCAGCAGTGGGCTTAGACGGGCCGCGGGGGTCTCTGGAAACACCATATATTTT,CASSGLRRAAGVSGNTIYF,.,TRBV28,.,TRBJ1-3
TGTGCCAGCAGCCCCTTCCTGGAGGGGATCACTGATACGCAGTATTTT,CASSPFLEGITDTQYF,.,TRBV9,.,TRBJ2-3
TGCAGCGTTGCAGGGCAGGGCGATTATGGCTACACCTTC,CSVAGQGDYGYTF,.,TRBV29-1,.,TRBJ1-2
TGTGCCGGAGGGGACGGTAGCACAGATACGCAGTATTTT,CAGGDGSTDTQYF,.,TRBV28,.,TRBJ2-3
TGTGCCAGCAGTCCCAAGAACTTGGGGGAGCTGTTTTTT,CASSPKNLGELFF,.,TRBV27,.,TRBJ2-2
TGTGCCAGCAGCTGGACTAGCGGGAGGGCGAGCTCCTACGAGCAGTACTTC,CASSWTSGRASSYEQYF,.,TRBV5-5,TRBD2,TRBJ2-7
TGTGCCAGCAGAACCCATGGGCTAGCGGGACACACAGATACGCAGTATTTT,CASRTHGLAGHTDTQYF,.,TRBV28,TRBD2,TRBJ2-3
TGTGCCAGCAGCCAAGGTAGCAGACCCCCCTATGGCTACACCTTC,CASSQGSRPPYGYTF,.,TRBV3-1/TRBV3-2,.,TRBJ1-2
TGTGCCAGCAGTTACAACTACTTATCCTACGAGCAGTACTTC,CASSYNYLSYEQYF,.,TRBV6-2/TRBV6-3,.,TRBJ2-7